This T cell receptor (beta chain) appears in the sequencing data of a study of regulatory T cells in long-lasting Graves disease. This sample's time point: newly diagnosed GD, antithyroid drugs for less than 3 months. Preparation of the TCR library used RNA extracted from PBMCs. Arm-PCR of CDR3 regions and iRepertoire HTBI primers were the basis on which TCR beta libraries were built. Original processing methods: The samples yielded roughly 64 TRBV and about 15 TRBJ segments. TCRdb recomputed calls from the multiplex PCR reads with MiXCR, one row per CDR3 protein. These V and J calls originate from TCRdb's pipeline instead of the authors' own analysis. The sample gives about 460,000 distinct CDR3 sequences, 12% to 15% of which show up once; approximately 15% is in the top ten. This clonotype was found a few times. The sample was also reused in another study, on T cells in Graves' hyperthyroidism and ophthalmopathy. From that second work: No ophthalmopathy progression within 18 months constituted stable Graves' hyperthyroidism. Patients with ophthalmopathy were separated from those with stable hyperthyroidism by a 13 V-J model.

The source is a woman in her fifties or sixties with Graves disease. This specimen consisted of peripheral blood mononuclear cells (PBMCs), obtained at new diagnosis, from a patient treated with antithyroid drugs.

The CDR3 region has the DNA TGTGCCAGCAGCCCCTTAGGGGTTGCGGGACCCTACAATGAGCAGTTCTTC. It translates to CASSPLGVAGPYNEQFF. The chain joins TRBV28 to TRBJ2-1, with D possibly TRBD2 on 6 matching bases. The CDR3 length is 17 residues. V was clipped by 6 bases and J by 2 bases, with 20 bases between them. Germline CDR1 is MDHEN and CDR2 is SYDVKM.